This T cell receptor beta chain was retrieved from a study of T cell responses to AZD1222 COVID-19 vaccine. Study-wide results and caveats: It was only a handful of AZD1222 recipients who were seropositive at baseline. Repertoires were sampled only after the peak T cell response. Reports indicate that nearly half of spike-specific TCRs are directed at unmutated variant regions. Donors were largely white British and mainly female; clonal diversity was possibly underestimated.

This clone occurred a few times. The antigen remains undetermined. The data were produced by immunoSEQ multiplex PCR, yet TCRdb's version contains in-frame clones alone and is incomplete. The repertoire holds just under 150,000 clones, with roughly nine tenths as singletons. The ends were cut back, 4 bases at V and 5 bases at J, with 15 bases in the middle. The CDR3 spans 15 residues. Germline lookup yields CDR1 LGHNA and CDR2 YSLEER. The chain has TRBV4-3 and TRBJ2-1; tentative D call: TRBD2 (6 bases). Sequencing used peripheral blood, obtained 28 days after the second AZD1222 dose. The receptor was isolated from an adult who received the AZD1222 COVID-19 vaccine. The CDR3 DNA reads TGCGCCAGCAGCCCAATAGCGGTCGGGCACAATGAGCAGTTCTTC. Translating it yields CASSPIAVGHNEQFF.